This T cell receptor (beta chain) derives from a study of Ad26.COV2.S vaccination and SARS-CoV-2 variants. Treatment in this sample: 15 to 20 received Ad26.COV2.S at low or high dose, single or two shots; several received placebo; per-sample allocation not given. Sample collection was performed on day 63 after the first vaccine or placebo injection. Built on an Ad26 vector, the vaccine expressed Wuhan-strain SARS-CoV-2 spike. The table came from immunoSEQ multiplex PCR; TCRdb's copy has only in-frame clones and leaves some out. This table holds some 400,000 clones, about 91% found once. Germline loops: CDR1 MDHEN, CDR2 SYDVKM. The V and J ends lost 7 bases and 17 bases, in that order; junction bases with no gene match: 11. The CDR3 totals 12 residues.

The TCR originated in a person between 18 and 59 years old who received the Ad26.COV2.S COVID-19 vaccine or a placebo. This specimen was peripheral blood, taken in a trial of Ad26.COV2.S vaccine versus placebo. V and J are TRBV28 and TRBJ1-6, with 7 positions matching TRBD1. The CDR3 coding sequence is TGTGCCAGCACGACAGGGATGGGGAGTTTCCACTTT. This encodes CASTTGMGSFHF. Based on the CDR3 plus reference TRBV28 and TRBJ1-6, the full variable domain is DVKVTQSSRYLVKRTGEKVFLECVQDMDHENMFWYRQDPGLGLRLIYFSYDVKMKEKGDIPEGYSVSREKKERFSLILESASTNQTSMYLCASTTGMGSFHFGNGTRLTVT.